This TCR beta chain was obtained from a study of blood T cell repertoires in COVID-19. The assay was immunoSEQ multiplex PCR, and TCRdb's table has in-frame clones only and misses some. The data show about 270,000 clones, around nine tenths seen once. This sequence originates from a woman aged 55-70 years in a cohort exposed to, infected with or recovered from COVID-19 (not recorded which). Sequencing input: PBMCs or T cells enriched from blood (not recorded which).

CDR3 in amino acids: CASSLGGGTEAFF. CDR3 coding DNA: TGTGCCAGCAGTTTAGGGGGGGGCACTGAAGCTTTCTTT. The chain uses TRBV27 and TRBJ1-1; possibly TRBD1 for D (5 bases). CDR3 length equals 13 residues. Trimming stripped 2 bases from V and 4 bases from J, with 8 bases between. Germline CDR1 is MNHEY and CDR2 is SMNVEV (reference sequence).